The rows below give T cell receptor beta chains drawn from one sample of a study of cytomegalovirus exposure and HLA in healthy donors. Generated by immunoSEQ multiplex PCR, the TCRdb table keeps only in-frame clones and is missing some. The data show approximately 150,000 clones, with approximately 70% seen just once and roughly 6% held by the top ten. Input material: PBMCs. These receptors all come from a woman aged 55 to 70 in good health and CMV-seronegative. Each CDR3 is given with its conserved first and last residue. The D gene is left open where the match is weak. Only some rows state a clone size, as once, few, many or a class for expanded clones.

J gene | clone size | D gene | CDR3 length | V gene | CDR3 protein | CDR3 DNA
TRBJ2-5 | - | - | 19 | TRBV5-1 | CASTSGPLEAGGAGETQYF | TGCGCCAGCACCAGCGGCCCCCTTGAGGCAGGCGGGGCGGGAGAGACCCAGTACTTC
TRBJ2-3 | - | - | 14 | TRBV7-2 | CASSGLGSPDTQYF | TGTGCCAGCAGCGGACTGGGGTCGCCAGATACGCAGTATTTT
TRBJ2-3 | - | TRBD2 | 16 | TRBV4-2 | CASSQGGGTTTDTQYF | TGTGCCAGCAGCCAAGGGGGGGGGACGACCACAGATACGCAGTATTTT
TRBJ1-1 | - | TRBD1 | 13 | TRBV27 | CASSLDRGTEAFF | TGTGCCAGCAGTTTAGACAGGGGTACTGAAGCTTTCTTT
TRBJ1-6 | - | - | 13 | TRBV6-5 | CASSENRNSPLHF | TGTGCCAGCAGTGAGAACCGAAATTCACCCCTCCACTTT
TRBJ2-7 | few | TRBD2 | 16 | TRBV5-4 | CASSRGLAGDGYEQYF | TGTGCCAGCAGCCGGGGACTAGCGGGAGACGGTTACGAGCAGTACTTC
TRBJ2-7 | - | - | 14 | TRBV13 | CASSLGGESYEQYF | TGTGCCAGCAGCTTAGGCGGGGAGTCCTACGAGCAGTACTTC
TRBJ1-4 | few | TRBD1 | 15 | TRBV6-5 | CASSYGTGQGEKLFF | TGTGCCAGCAGTTACGGGACAGGGCAGGGTGAAAAACTGTTTTTT
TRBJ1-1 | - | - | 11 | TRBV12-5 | CASGFSTEAFF | TGTGCTAGTGGTTTTAGCACTGAAGCTTTCTTT
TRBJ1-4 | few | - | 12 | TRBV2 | CASIGLYEKLFF | TGTGCCAGCATCGGACTGTATGAAAAACTGTTTTTT
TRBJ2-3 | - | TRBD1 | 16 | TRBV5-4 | CASSSGTGGDTDTQYF | TGTGCCAGCAGTTCCGGGACAGGGGGTGACACAGATACGCAGTATTTT
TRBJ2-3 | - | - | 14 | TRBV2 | CASKEYRATDTQYF | TGTGCCAGCAAGGAATACAGGGCGACAGATACGCAGTATTTT
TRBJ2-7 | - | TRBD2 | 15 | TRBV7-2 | CASSLASSGRYEQYF | TGTGCCAGCAGCTTAGCATCTAGCGGGAGATACGAGCAGTACTTC
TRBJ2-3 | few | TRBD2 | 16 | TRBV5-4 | CASSRGGGPSTDTQYF | TGTGCCAGCAGCCGAGGCGGGGGTCCTAGCACAGATACGCAGTATTTT
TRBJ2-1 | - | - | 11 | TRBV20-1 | CSARRYNEQFF | TGCAGTGCTAGGCGGTACAATGAGCAGTTCTTC
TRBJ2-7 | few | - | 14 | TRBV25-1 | CASSGAGSNGEQYF | TGTGCCAGCAGTGGGGCGGGCAGCAACGGCGAGCAGTACTTC
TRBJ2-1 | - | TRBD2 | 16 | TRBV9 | CASSVVGRGGPNEQFF | TGTGCCAGCAGCGTAGTGGGGCGGGGGGGCCCGAATGAGCAGTTCTTC
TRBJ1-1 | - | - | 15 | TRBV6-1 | CASRLGGVTGTEAFF | TGTGCCAGCCGCCTTGGAGGGGTTACGGGCACTGAAGCTTTCTTT
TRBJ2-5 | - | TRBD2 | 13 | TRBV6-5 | CASKTGGQETQYF | TGTGCCAGCAAGACGGGGGGACAAGAGACCCAGTACTTC
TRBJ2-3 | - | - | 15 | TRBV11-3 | CASSLGQGSTDTQYF | TGTGCCAGCAGCTTAGGCCAGGGATCCACAGATACGCAGTATTTT
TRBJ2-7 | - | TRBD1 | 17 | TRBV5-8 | CASSTVRDRVKRNEQYF | TGTGCCAGCAGCACCGTAAGGGACAGGGTAAAAAGAAACGAGCAGTACTTC
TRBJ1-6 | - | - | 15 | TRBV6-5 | CASSADPAGLSPLHF | TGTGCCAGCAGCGCAGACCCGGCTGGGCTTTCACCCCTCCACTTT
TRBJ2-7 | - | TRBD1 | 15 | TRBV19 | CASSKNRDSSYEQYF | TGTGCCAGTAGTAAAAACCGGGACAGTTCCTACGAGCAGTACTTC
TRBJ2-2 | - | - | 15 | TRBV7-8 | CASSLALGNTGELFF | TGTGCCAGCAGCTTAGCCCTCGGGAACACCGGGGAGCTGTTTTTT
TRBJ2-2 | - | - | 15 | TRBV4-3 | CASSQDHMNTGELFF | TGCGCCAGCAGCCAAGATCACATGAACACCGGGGAGCTGTTTTTT
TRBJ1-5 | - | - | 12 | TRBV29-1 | CSVRTASQPQHF | TGCAGCGTTCGGACAGCCTCTCAGCCCCAGCATTTT
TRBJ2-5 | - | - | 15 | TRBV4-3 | CASSQEIGLGETQYF | TGCGCCAGCAGCCAAGAAATAGGACTGGGGGAGACCCAGTACTTC
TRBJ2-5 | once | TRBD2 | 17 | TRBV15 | CATSRDGPGTIEETQYF | TGTGCCACCAGCAGAGATGGGCCCGGGACTATTGAAGAGACCCAGTACTTC